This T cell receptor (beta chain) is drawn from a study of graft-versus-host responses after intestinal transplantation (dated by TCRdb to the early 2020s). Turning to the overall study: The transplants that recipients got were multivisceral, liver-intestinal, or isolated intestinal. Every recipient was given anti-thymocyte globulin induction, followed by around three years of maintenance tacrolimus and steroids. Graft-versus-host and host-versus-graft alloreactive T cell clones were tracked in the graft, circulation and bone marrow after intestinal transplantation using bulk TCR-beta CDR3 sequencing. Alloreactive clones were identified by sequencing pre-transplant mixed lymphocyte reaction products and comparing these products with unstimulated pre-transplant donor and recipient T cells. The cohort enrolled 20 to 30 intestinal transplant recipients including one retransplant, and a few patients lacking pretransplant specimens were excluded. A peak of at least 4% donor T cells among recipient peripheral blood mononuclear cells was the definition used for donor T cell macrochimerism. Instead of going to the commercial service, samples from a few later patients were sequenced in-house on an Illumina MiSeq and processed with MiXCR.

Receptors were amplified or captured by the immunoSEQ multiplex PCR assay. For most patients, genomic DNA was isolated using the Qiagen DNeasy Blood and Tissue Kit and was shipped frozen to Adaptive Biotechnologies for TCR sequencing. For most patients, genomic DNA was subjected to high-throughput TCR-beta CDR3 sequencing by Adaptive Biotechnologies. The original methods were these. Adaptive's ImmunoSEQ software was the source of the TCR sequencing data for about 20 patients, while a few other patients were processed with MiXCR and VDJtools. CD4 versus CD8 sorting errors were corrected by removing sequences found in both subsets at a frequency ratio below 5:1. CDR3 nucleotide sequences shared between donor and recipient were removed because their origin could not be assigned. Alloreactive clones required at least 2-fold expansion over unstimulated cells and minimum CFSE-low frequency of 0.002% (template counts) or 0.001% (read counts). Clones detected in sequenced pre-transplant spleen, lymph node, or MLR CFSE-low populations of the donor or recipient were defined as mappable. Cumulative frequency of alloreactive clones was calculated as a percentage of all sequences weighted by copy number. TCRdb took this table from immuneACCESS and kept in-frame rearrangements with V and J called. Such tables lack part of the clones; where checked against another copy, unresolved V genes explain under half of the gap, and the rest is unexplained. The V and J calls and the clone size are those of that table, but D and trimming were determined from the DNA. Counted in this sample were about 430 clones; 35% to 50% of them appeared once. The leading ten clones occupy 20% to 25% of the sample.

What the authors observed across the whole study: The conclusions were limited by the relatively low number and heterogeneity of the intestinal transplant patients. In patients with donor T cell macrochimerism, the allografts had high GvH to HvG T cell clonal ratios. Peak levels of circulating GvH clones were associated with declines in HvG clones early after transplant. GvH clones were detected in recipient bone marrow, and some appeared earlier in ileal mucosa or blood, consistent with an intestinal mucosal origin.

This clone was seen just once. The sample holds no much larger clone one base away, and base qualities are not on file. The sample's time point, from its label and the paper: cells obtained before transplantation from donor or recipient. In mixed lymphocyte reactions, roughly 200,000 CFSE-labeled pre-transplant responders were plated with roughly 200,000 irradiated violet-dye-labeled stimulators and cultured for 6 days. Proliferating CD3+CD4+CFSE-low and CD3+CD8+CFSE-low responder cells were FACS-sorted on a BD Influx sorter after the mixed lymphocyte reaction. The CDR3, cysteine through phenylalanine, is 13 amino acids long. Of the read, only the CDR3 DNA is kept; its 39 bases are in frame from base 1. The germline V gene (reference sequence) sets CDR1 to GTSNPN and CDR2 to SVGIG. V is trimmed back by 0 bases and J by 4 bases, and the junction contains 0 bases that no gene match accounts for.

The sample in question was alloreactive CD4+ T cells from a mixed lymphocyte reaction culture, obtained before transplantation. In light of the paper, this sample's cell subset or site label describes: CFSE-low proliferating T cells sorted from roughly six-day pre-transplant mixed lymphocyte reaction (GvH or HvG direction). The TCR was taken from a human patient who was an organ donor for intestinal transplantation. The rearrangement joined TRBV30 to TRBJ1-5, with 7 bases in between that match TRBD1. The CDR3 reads CAWSVQGNQPQHF. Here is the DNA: TGTGCCTGGAGTGTACAGGGGAATCAGCCCCAGCATTTT.